This T cell receptor (beta chain) stems from a study of T cell responses to AZD1222 COVID-19 vaccine (dated by TCRdb to about 2021). Notes on the research overall: A total of just over 230 trial participants underwent TCR sequencing, of whom about 210 had received two doses of AZD1222 and roughly 26 had received two doses of the MenACWY control vaccine. Enrollment into the trials was organized by age into subgroups of 18-55, 56-69 and 70-plus years, and those subgroups contained about 160, 30 and 59 TCR-sequenced participants, respectively. General findings and caveats noted by the study authors: Participants were mostly white British and included more females than males, and it was suggested by the authors that clonal diversity may have been underestimated. Reportedly, almost half of the unique spike-specific TCRs recognized epitopes lying outside the regions that are mutated in the B.1.351 and B.1.1.7 variants. Conclusions about previously exposed vaccinees are limited, since just a handful of AZD1222 recipients were seropositive for SARS-CoV-2 at baseline. Because no samples from the day 14 peak response were available, repertoires could be characterized only after the peak T cell response. The vaccine-associated CD4 TCRs covered the entire spike protein, and the dominant responses fell in regions 160-218 and 743-854. Spike-specific TCR breadth and depth rose significantly after two AZD1222 doses compared with day 0 and with MenACWY recipients. The 56-69-year group was small, and its depth increase did not reach significance, likely because of low power.

V gives up 2 bases and J gives up 6 bases, and the segment between their germline ends measures 8 bases. The germline V gene (reference sequence) supplies CDR1 LGHDT and CDR2 YNNKEL. The CDR3 sequence holds 14 residues, the cysteine and phenylalanine included. The entry retains the CDR3 DNA only, 42 bases that are in frame from base 1. The CDR3 regions of human TCRbeta chains were analyzed by immunosequencing. Concerning the study's data processing: Repertoire TCRs were matched against a reference library of SARS-CoV-2-specific TCRs generated with the MIRA antigen-specificity platform. Breadth was defined as the fraction of unique TCRs that were SARS-CoV-2-associated. Depth was defined as the fraction of total T cells that were SARS-CoV-2-associated. Using the MIRA data, each spike-specific TCR was mapped to the spike region that the TCR reacts to and placed in a CD4 or CD8 class. Log10-transformed breadth and depth values were compared by one-way ANOVA with Sidak's multiple comparisons tests. TCRdb holds this immuneACCESS table with in-frame rearrangements only. Some clones are missing; in checked studies, unresolved V genes explain under half, and the rest has no known cause. V and J calls and clone size follow that table, whereas D and trimming were derived from the DNA. Recorded for this sample are some 120,000 clones; approximately 90% of them occurred a single time. The ten largest clones add up to approximately 2.9% of the sample.

As regards this clone: It has no known antigen specificity. No much larger clone exists at a distance of one base, and base qualities are not known.

The time point tag for this specimen amounts to: about 28 days (+/-7) after the second vaccine dose. Because spike-specific TCR depth and breadth did not differ between the two schedules, AZD1222 recipients who got a second dose at roughly 4 weeks were pooled with those who got a second dose at roughly 12 weeks. Vaccinee samples were obtained from the UK trials COV001 and COV002, which included a single-blind randomized controlled phase 2/3 trial of AZD1222 (ChAdOx1 nCoV-19) in healthy adults. For TCRbeta chain sequencing, PBMC samples from trial participants were taken at day 0 and at day 28 after the second dose.

The sample here was peripheral blood, taken 28 days after the second AZD1222 dose. The sequence was obtained from an adult who received the AZD1222 COVID-19 vaccine. Recombination joined TRBV3-1 (or the pseudogene TRBV3-2) with TRBJ1-6; no confident D gene assignment can be made. The CDR3 in this case is CASSQRQLNSPLHF. The DNA is TGTGCCAGCAGCCAAAGGCAGCTTAATTCACCCCTCCACTTT.